This T cell receptor beta chain was recorded in a study of human T cells and chemical hapten exposure. Points from the study as a whole: Donors' alopecia may make their immune response differ from healthy people's. Sensitizing with DPC caused no change in TCRs above 1 in 1000 frequency.

From germline, CDR1 is MNHEY and CDR2 SVGEGT. V gave up 5 bases and J gave up 7 bases, with 15 bases separating them. The CDR3 totals 13 residues. Documented time point: patch test 1, 2 weeks after DPC sensitization. The treatment denotes: therapeutic diphenylcyclopropenone sensitization with weekly scalp DPC. In its sample, this clonotype was seen a few times. What it recognizes is unknown. TCRdb re-called the RACE reads with MiXCR, one entry per CDR3 protein. Found here are 350,000 or so distinct CDR3 sequences, approximately 6.3% of them singletons; the top ten hold 7.5% to 8.5%. The rearrangement joins TRBV6-2 or TRBV6-3 to TRBJ2-7; D is possibly TRBD2 (6 bases). The sequenced sample was whole blood, obtained in connection with sensitization to the hapten diphenylcyclopropenone (DPC). The clonotype was recovered from a woman younger than 35 with alopecia areata. Some clones in this sample may be carry-over from other donors' samples. The CDR3 spells CASSPSRGREQYF. In DNA, the CDR3 is TGTGCCAGCAGTCCCTCGCGGGGCCGGGAGCAGTACTTC.